Listed here are 16 T cell receptor beta chains from one sample, sequenced in a study of T cells in Graves' hyperthyroidism and ophthalmopathy. Template material for amplifying TCR beta CDR3 regions consisted of RNA transcripts. Researchers ran a first-round RT-PCR on the TCR CDR3 using the HTBI primer set. TCRdb passed the multiplex PCR reads through MiXCR, listing each CDR3 protein once. Here the sample spans about 500,000 distinct CDR3 sequences, around 15% being singletons. The material sequenced was blood. Receptor source: a woman aged 30 to 39 with Graves' ophthalmopathy.

V gene TRBV19 combines with J gene TRBJ1-5; maybe TRBD1 (5 bases). CDR3 size: 17 residues. Trimming removed 3 bases at V and 0 bases at J, with 15 bases between. In germline, CDR1 is LNHDA, CDR2 SQIVND (reference sequence). CDR3 loop: CASSILRDRGSNQPQHF. The CDR3 nucleotides are TGTGCCAGTAGTATCCTAAGGGACCGGGGTAGCAATCAGCCCCAGCATTTT.

This clonotype was counted between two and nine times. The CDR3 is CRGSSADEQFF. CDR3 nucleotides: TGCAGGGGATCTAGCGCCGATGAGCAGTTCTTC. The chain recombines TRBV20-1 with TRBJ2-1; D might be TRBD2 (6 bases). CDR3 length: 11 amino acids. CDR1 and CDR2 (germline): DFQATT, SNEGSKA (reference sequence).

This clonotype was seen ten or more times. The chain uses TRBV7-2 and TRBJ2-3, with 8 nucleotides matching TRBD1. Germline loops: CDR1 SGHTA, CDR2 FQGNSA. The length of the CDR3 is 15 residues. V trimming: 4 bases; J trimming: 0 bases; junction bases outside the gene matches: 3. For the CDR3, the DNA is TGTGCCAGCAGCTCACAGGGGGTGAGCACAGATACGCAGTATTTT. Protein product: CASSSQGVSTDTQYF.

In DNA, the CDR3 is TGTGCCAGCAGCTTAGCCCGGGGGTACCAAGAGACCCAGTACTTC. Encoded protein: CASSLARGYQETQYF. J is TRBJ2-5 and V is TRBV7-9; tentative D call: TRBD2 (6 bases). The CDR3 is 15 residues long. Per the germline V gene, CDR1 is SEHNR and CDR2 is FQNEAQ (reference sequence). V lost 0 bases to trimming and J lost 0 bases, with 8 bases between them.

In regard to this clonotype: A much bigger clone sits one base away, suggesting this may be a read error. The chain carries TRBV2 and TRBJ2-7; 7 bases align to TRBD1. Trimming cost V 4 bases and J 7 bases; bases outside gene matches: 10. The CDR3 totals 14 residues. CDR1 SNHLY and CDR2 FYNNEI come from the germline V gene. Here the CDR3 DNA reads TGTGCCAGCAGTGGGGGACAGCACAGGGATGAGCAGTACTTC. This gives the protein CASSGGQHRDEQYF.

This clonotype came up a few times. The chain joins TRBV4-3 to TRBJ2-5; no reliable D call. Germline V CDR1 and CDR2: LGHNA, YSLEER. Trimming took 0 bases from V and 0 from J, leaving 8 bases between them. This CDR3 has 15 residues. The CDR3 DNA reads TGCGCCAGCAGCCAAGATCCCACTAACCAAGAGACCCAGTACTTC. Its translation is CASSQDPTNQETQYF.

This clonotype was found many times. The chain has TRBV3-1 and TRBJ2-7; D call uncertain. This CDR3 is built from 12 residues. V lost 5 bases and J lost 2, with 7 bases in between. Germline V gene sequence: CDR1 LGHDT, CDR2 YNNKEL (reference sequence). In nucleotides, the CDR3 is TGTGCCAGCAGCTTTTTCGCCTACGAGCAGTACTTC. Protein product: CASSFFAYEQYF.

Concerning this clonotype: This could be a read error, since a much larger clone is one nucleotide away. Lacking the conserved final phenylalanine or tryptophan, this CDR3 likely reflects a read error. The chain recombines TRBV30 with TRBJ2-7; tentatively, D is TRBD1 or TRBD2 (6 bases each). Germline V gene lookup returns CDR1 GTSNPN and CDR2 SVGIG (reference sequence). This CDR3 is 13 amino acids long. V was shortened by 3 bases and J by 5 bases, with 14 bases between the two germline ends. The chain's CDR3 is CAWSSGGRHEQYL. CDR3 in DNA: TGTGCCTGGAGCAGTGGGGGGCGCCACGAGCAGTACCTC.

The V gene is TRBV3-1, the J gene TRBJ2-5, with D perhaps matching TRBD1 or TRBD2 (5 bases each). Germline V gene sequence: CDR1 LGHDT, CDR2 YNNKEL (reference sequence). The CDR3 has 14 amino acids. Trimming stripped 7 bases from V and 9 bases from J, with 21 bases between. CDR3 nucleotides: TGTGCCAGCAAGGTCGGGGCCCAAGAGTGGGCCCAGTACTTC. It yields the protein CASKVGAQEWAQYF.

This clonotype was seen ten or more times. The chain combines TRBV28 with TRBJ1-1; D is unclear. The CDR3 is 13 amino acids. V was trimmed by 3 bases and J by 1 base, leaving 6 bases between them. Per germline, CDR1 MDHEN and CDR2 SYDVKM. The CDR3 loop reads CASSFAENTEAFF. The CDR3 region has the DNA TGTGCCAGCAGTTTTGCAGAGAACACTGAAGCTTTCTTT.

This clonotype was seen only a few times. The gene calls are TRBV5-6 and TRBJ1-4; 8 bases match TRBD1. CDR1 SGHDT and CDR2 YYEEEE come from the germline V gene. CDR3 length: 19 amino acids. Unmatched junction bases numbered 14, after V lost 4 bases and J lost 0 bases. The CDR3: CASSGRTGIFGATNEKLFF. CDR3 DNA: TGTGCCAGCAGCGGGCGGACAGGGATTTTTGGAGCAACTAATGAAAAACTGTTTTTT.

This clonotype came up many times. J is TRBJ2-1 and V is TRBV11-3; D is possibly TRBD1 or TRBD2 (7 bases each). Germline V gives CDR1 SGHNT, CDR2 YENEEA. This CDR3 spans 15 amino acids. With 5 bases removed from V and 4 bases from J, the gap between germline ends came to 15 bases. CDR3 amino acids: CASSLDREGYNEQFF. The CDR3 DNA is TGTGCCAGCAGCCTCGACAGGGAGGGTTACAATGAGCAGTTCTTC. Full variable domain (rest looked up from reference TRBV11-3 and TRBJ2-1): EAGVVQSPRYKIIEKKQPVAFWCNPISGHNTLYWYLQNLGQGPELLIRYENEEAVDDSQLPKDRFSAERLKGVDSTLKIQPAELGDSAVYLCASSLDREGYNEQFFGPGTRLTVL.

This clonotype was detected only a few times. The V call is TRBV7-8, the J call TRBJ2-5; 11 bases are shared with TRBD2. The CDR3 extends over 18 amino acids. Germline CDR1 is SGHVS and CDR2 is FQNEAQ. With V trimmed by 1 base and J by 1 base, 8 bases remained unmatched. The CDR3 is CASSLGFGTSGTQETQYF. The CDR3 nucleotides read TGTGCCAGCAGCTTAGGTTTCGGGACTAGCGGAACCCAAGAGACCCAGTACTTC.

This chain joins TRBV12-3 or TRBV12-4 and TRBJ2-2; TRBD2 aligns across 8 bases. The CDR3 extends over 16 amino acids. After removal of 7 bases from V and 1 base from J, the junction contained 8 bases not matched to a gene. The CDR3 reads CASTLGGGRNTGELFF. CDR3 coding DNA: TGTGCCAGCACCCTGGGCGGGGGGAGGAACACCGGGGAGCTGTTTTTT.

A few counts support this clonotype. The chain joins TRBV5-1 to TRBJ2-1; D unclear. The V end lost 1 base, the J end lost 5 bases, and 13 bases lay between the germline ends. The CDR3 is 15 amino acids. The germline V gene has CDR1 SGHRS and CDR2 YFSETQ. In DNA, the CDR3 is TGCGCCAGCAGCTTGCTGCCGGATTCGAACAATGAGCAGTTCTTC. This encodes CASSLLPDSNNEQFF.

The rearrangement links TRBV7-6 to TRBJ2-7, with D maybe TRBD2 (6 bases). V lost 1 base, J lost 7 bases, and 11 bases lay in between. This CDR3 comprises 13 residues. The germline V gene has CDR1 SGHVS and CDR2 FNYEAQ. The CDR3 sequence is CASSLVAVEEQYF. DNA for the CDR3: TGTGCCAGCAGCTTAGTAGCGGTTGAGGAGCAGTACTTC. The full variable domain, completed using reference TRBV7-6 and TRBJ2-7, is GAGVSQSPRYKVTKRGQDVALRCDPISGHVSLYWYRQALGQGPEFLTYFNYEAQQDKSGLPNDRFSAERPEGSISTLTIQRTEQRDSAMYRCASSLVAVEEQYFGPGTRLTVT.